The rows below give T cell receptor beta chains drawn from one sample of a study of blood T cell repertoires in COVID-19. Assay: immunoSEQ multiplex PCR; the TCRdb copy retains only in-frame clones and omits some. The profile shows 200,000 to 250,000 clones, roughly 81% of them singletons. Sequencing was done on a sample of peripheral blood. The receptor set was obtained from an elderly woman with COVID-19, enrolled during active disease. CDR3s include the opening cysteine and the closing phenylalanine or tryptophan. D genes are given only for firm matches.

- TRBJ1-2 TRBV4-3 CASSSARGLEIYGYTF TGCGCCAGCAGCTCAGCCAGGGGTCTCGAGATCTATGGCTACACCTTC
- TRBJ1-6 TRBV6-5 CASSYGLPGNSPLHF TGTGCCAGCAGTTACGGTCTACCAGGGAATTCACCCCTCCACTTT
TRBD1 TRBJ1-6 TRBV30 CAWTHRQGRNSPLHF TGTGCCTGGACTCACCGACAGGGGCGCAATTCACCCCTCCACTTT
- TRBJ1-2 TRBV6-5 CASSSFNYGYTF TGTGCCAGCAGTTCTTTTAACTATGGCTACACCTTC
TRBD2 TRBJ2-3 TRBV6-5 CASSYSSNSGRGQYF TGTGCCAGCAGTTACTCTTCTAATAGCGGGAGGGGACAGTATTTT
- TRBJ1-1 TRBV5-1 CASSLADTNTEAFF TGCGCCAGCAGCTTAGCTGATACGAACACTGAAGCTTTCTTT
- TRBJ1-6 TRBV7-2 CASSLGTGIGSPLHF TGTGCCAGCAGCTTAGGTACAGGGATTGGTTCACCCCTCCACTTT
TRBD1 TRBJ1-2 TRBV19 CASKWTGRMGYTF TGTGCCAGTAAATGGACAGGGCGAATGGGCTACACCTTC
- TRBJ2-7 TRBV27 CASSLMGASVYEQYF TGTGCCAGCAGTTTAATGGGGGCTTCGGTGTACGAGCAGTACTTC
- TRBJ1-2 TRBV14 CASSQVVYYGYTF TGTGCCAGCAGCCAAGTCGTCTACTATGGCTACACCTTC
TRBD2 TRBJ2-3 TRBV5-6 CASSLDSGVTDTQYF TGTGCCAGCAGCTTGGATAGCGGGGTCACAGATACGCAGTATTTT